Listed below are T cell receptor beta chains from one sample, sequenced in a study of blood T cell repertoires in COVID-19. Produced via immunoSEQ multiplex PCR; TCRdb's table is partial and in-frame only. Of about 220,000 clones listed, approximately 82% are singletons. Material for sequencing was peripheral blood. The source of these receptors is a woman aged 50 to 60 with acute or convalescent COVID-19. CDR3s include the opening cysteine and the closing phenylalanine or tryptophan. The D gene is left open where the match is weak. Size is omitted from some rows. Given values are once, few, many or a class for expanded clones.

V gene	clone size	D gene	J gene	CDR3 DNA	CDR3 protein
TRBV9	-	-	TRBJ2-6	TGTGCCAGCAGCGCCTTTGTCCTGACTTTC	CASSAFVLTF
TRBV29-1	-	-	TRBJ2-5	TGCAGCGTTGATTATCTTAGCCCAGAGACCCAGTACTTC	CSVDYLSPETQYF
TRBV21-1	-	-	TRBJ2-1	TGTGCCAGCAGCAAAGCCCCAGGTTCGGCGGGAGGCGATGAGCAGTTCTTC	CASSKAPGSAGGDEQFF
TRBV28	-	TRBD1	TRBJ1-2	TGTGCCAGTTTCAATCACAGGGGGCGGGGTGGCTACACCTTC	CASFNHRGRGGYTF
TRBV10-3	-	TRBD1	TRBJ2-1	TGTGCCATCAGCACACCGGGACAGATCTACAATGAGCAGTTCTTC	CAISTPGQIYNEQFF
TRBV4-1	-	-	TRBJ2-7	TGCGCCAGCAGCCAAGAGGAGGCAGCTTCCTACGAGCAGTACTTC	CASSQEEAASYEQYF
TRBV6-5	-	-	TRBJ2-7	TGTGCCAGCAGTTCGGGTGCAAGGGAGCAGTACTTC	CASSSGAREQYF
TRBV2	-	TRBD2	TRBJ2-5	TGTGCCAGCAGTGCTAGCGGGAGGGCCCCAGAGACCCAGTACTTC	CASSASGRAPETQYF
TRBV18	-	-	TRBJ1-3	TGTGCCAGTAGATTAGCCGGAGGGCCTGGAAACACCATATATTTT	CASRLAGGPGNTIYF
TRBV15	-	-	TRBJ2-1	TGTGCCACCAGCAGTCGAGCGGTCAGCTCCTACAATGAGCAGTTCTTC	CATSSRAVSSYNEQFF
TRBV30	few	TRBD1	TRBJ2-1	TGTGCCTGGAGTCCCTGGACAGGGGAGGGTGAGCAGTTCTTC	CAWSPWTGEGEQFF
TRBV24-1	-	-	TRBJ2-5	TGTGCCACCAGTGGGAATAACAGGCAACAAGAGACCCAGTACTTC	CATSGNNRQQETQYF
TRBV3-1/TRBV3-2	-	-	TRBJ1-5	TGTGCCAGCAGCCAAGGGGGGGGTGGCAATCAGCCCCAGCATTTT	CASSQGGGGNQPQHF
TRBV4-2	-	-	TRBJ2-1	TGTGCCAGCAGCCCAGGTAGCGCGACTTACAATGAGCAGTTCTTC	CASSPGSATYNEQFF
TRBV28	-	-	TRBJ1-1	TGTGCCAGCAGTTCCCCCGGGGATAACACTGAAGCTTTCTTT	CASSSPGDNTEAFF
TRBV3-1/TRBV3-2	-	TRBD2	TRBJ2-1	TGTGCCAGCAGCCAAGGGCTAGCGGGAGAATACAATGAGCAGTTCTTC	CASSQGLAGEYNEQFF
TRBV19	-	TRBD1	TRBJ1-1	TGTGCCAGTACCCTAAATGGCAGGGGGACTGAAGCTTTCTTT	CASTLNGRGTEAFF
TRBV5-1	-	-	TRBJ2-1	TGCGCCAGCAGCTCGGTTTCCGACAGCTACAATGAGCAGTTCTTC	CASSSVSDSYNEQFF
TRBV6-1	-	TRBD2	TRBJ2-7	TGTGCCAGCAGTGAGGAGGGGACTAGCCCCGAGCAGTACTTC	CASSEEGTSPEQYF
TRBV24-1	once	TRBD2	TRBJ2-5	TGTGCCACCAGTGATGCCGGGACTAGCGGGAGTTTGGAGACCCAGTACTTC	CATSDAGTSGSLETQYF
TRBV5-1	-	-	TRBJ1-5	TGCGCCAGCAGCTTGGACGGGGGGCGTCAGGGGCCCCAGCATTTT	CASSLDGGRQGPQHF
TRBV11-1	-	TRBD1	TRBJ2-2	TGTGCCAGCAGTTCGGACAGGGCGAACACCGGGGAGCTGTTTTTT	CASSSDRANTGELFF
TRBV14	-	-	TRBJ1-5	TGTGCCAGCAGCCAAGATGCGGGACCAGGGCAGCCCCAGCATTTT	CASSQDAGPGQPQHF
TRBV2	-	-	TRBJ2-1	TGTGCCAGCCTCGAGGCGCGAGATGAGCAGTTCTTC	CASLEARDEQFF
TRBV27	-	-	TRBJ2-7	TGTGCCAGCAGTTTATCGCGCGGAGTCGGCTACGAGCAGTACTTC	CASSLSRGVGYEQYF
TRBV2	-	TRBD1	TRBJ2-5	TGTGCCAGCAGCCGGGACAGGGGGCGAGAGACCCAGTACTTC	CASSRDRGRETQYF